This T cell receptor (beta chain) was obtained from a study of human T cells and chemical hapten exposure. Described time point: patch test 2, 6 weeks after DPC sensitization. Treatment reported: therapeutic diphenylcyclopropenone sensitization with weekly scalp DPC. Patients had alopecia, were aged 18 to 70, and were not pregnant. Each CDR3 protein gets one entry after TCRdb re-called the RACE reads with MiXCR. This table has about 54,000 distinct CDR3 sequences, about 9.9% appearing once. Germline CDR1 SGHTA, CDR2 FQGNSA. V gave up 5 bases and J gave up 1 base, with 9 bases separating them. This CDR3 region has 14 residues.

The origin of this receptor is a woman in her 50s with alopecia areata. Some clones in this sample may be carry-over from other donors' samples. This sequence joins TRBV7-2 and TRBJ2-4, with D unresolved. This specimen consisted of whole blood, obtained in connection with sensitization to the hapten diphenylcyclopropenone (DPC). CDR3 protein: CASSPTLAKNIQYF. The CDR3 DNA reads TGTGCCAGCAGCCCCACCCTGGCCAAAAACATTCAGTACTTC.